Given below is one TCR beta chain in context. This record comes from a study of blood T cell repertoires in COVID-19. The overall study: COVID-19 samples collected from the United States, Italy and Spain covered acute and convalescent phases.

Source study methods: Reference gene primer amplification gave estimated nucleated cell counts. This table comes from immunoSEQ multiplex PCR, and its TCRdb copy is limited to in-frame clones, with some not included. The V and J calls and clone size come from that table; D and trimming were worked out from the DNA. The sample has around 150,000 clones, 75% to 80% seen once. Grouping used clinical history reported by participants in a survey and questionnaire. Recovery among Cohort 3 donors was established by two negative PCRs, clearance, or symptom resolution. The germline V gene encodes CDR1 ENHRY and CDR2 SYGVKD. V dropped 4 bases and J dropped 4; count of bases not matched to a gene: 14. The CDR3 contains 18 residues.

The rearrangement joins TRBV10-3 to TRBJ2-1; 9 bases map to TRBD2. This TCR derives from a woman aged 50 to 60 who had recovered from COVID-19. What was sequenced was PBMCs or T cells enriched from blood (not recorded which). The CDR3 protein is CAISGPGVAGDWYNEQFF. CDR3 DNA sequence: TGTGCCATCAGTGGGCCGGGTGTAGCGGGGGACTGGTACAATGAGCAGTTCTTC.